This T cell receptor beta chain came from a study of T cells in Graves' hyperthyroidism and ophthalmopathy. Study-wide results and caveats: In simple terms, a model built on 13 V-J features told ophthalmopathy apart from stable hyperthyroidism.

It was uncontrolled infection, other autoimmune disease, pregnancy or lactation that excluded patients. This clonotype was recorded at least ten times. Its antigen is unidentified. RNA transcripts provided the source from which TCR beta CDR3 regions were amplified. HTBI primers were employed in a first-round RT-PCR of the TCR CDR3. TCRdb used MiXCR to reprocess the multiplex PCR reads, holding one entry per CDR3 protein. In the table there are 550,000 to 800,000 distinct CDR3 sequences, roughly a sixth of which are singletons. The V and J ends lost 0 bases and 0 bases respectively, with 8 bases between them. CDR1 is MNHEY, CDR2 SVGEGT, per germline. This CDR3 comprises 16 residues.

The sequencing input was blood. The V gene is TRBV6-2 or TRBV6-3, the J gene TRBJ2-2; D might be TRBD1 (5 bases). The clonotype comes from a man aged 50 or older with Graves' hyperthyroidism. The CDR3 is CASSYSPGSNTGELFF. In nucleotides, the CDR3 is TGTGCCAGCAGTTACTCCCCAGGGTCGAACACCGGGGAGCTGTTTTTT.